This TCR beta chain was obtained from a study of somatic mutations in cytotoxic T cells in rheumatoid arthritis. Trimming at V came to 4 bases and at J to 4 bases, leaving 2 bases not matched to a gene. The CDR3 sequence is 14 residues long. Germline CDR1 is SEHNR and CDR2 is FQNEAQ (reference sequence). Libraries were prepared by immunoSEQ multiplex PCR; TCRdb keeps only in-frame clonotypes and omits some of them. This table holds 25,000 to 30,000 clones, 70% to 80% found once. V usage is TRBV7-9 and J usage is TRBJ2-3; 10 bases map to TRBD1. This clonotype was sampled from a woman aged 18-30 years in good health. The material sequenced was CD8+ T cells sorted from blood. CDR3 in amino acids: CASSSGQGPDTQYF. In DNA, the CDR3 is TGTGCCAGCAGCTCGGGACAGGGGCCAGATACGCAGTATTTT.